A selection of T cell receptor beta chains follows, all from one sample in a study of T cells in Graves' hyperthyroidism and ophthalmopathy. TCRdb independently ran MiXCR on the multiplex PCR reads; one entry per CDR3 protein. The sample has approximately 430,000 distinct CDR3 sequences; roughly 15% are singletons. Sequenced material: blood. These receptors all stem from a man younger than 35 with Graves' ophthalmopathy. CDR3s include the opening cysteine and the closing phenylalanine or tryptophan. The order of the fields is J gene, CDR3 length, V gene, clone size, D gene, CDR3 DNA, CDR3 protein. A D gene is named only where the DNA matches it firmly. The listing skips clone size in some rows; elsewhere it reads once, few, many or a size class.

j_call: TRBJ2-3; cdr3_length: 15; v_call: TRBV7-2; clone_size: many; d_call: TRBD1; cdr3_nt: TGTGCCAGCAGCCCGGACAGGCTTAGCACAGATACGCAGTATTTT; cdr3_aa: CASSPDRLSTDTQYF
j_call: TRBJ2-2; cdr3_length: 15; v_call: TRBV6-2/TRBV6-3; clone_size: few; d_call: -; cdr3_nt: TGTGCCAGCAGTTACAGGGGACAGAACACCGGGGAGCTGTTTTTT; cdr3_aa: CASSYRGQNTGELFF
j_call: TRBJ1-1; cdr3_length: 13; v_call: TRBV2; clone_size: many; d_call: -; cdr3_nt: TGTGCCAGACGGCTAGACAGGAACACTGAAGCTTTCTTT; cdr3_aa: CARRLDRNTEAFF
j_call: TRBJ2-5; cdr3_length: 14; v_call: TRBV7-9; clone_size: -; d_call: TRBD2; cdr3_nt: TGTGCCAGCACTCCGGGGGGGTCAAAGGGGACCCAGTACTTC; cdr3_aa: CASTPGGSKGTQYF
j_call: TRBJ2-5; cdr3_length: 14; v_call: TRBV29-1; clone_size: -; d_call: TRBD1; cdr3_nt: TGCAGCGTTGGGGGCAGACAGGGATTAGAGACCCAGTACTTC; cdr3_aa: CSVGGRQGLETQYF
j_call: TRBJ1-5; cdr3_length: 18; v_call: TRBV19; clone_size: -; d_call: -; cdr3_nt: TGTGCCAGTAGTATCTTTCCACGGGGCACATATAGCAATCAGCCCCAGCATTTT; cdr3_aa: CASSIFPRGTYSNQPQHF
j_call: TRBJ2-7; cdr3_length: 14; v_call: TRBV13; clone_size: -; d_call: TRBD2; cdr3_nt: TGTGCCAGCAGCCTAGCGGGAGGGCCTTTCGAGCAGTACTTC; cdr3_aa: CASSLAGGPFEQYF
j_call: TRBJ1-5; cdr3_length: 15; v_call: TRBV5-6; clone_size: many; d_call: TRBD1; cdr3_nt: TGTGCCAGCAGCACCGGGACAGGGTACGATCAGCCCCAGCATTTT; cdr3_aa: CASSTGTGYDQPQHF
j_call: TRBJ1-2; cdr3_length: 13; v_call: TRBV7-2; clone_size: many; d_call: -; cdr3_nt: TGTGCCAGCAGCTTCGGTTGGGGGGATGGCTACACCTTC; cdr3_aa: CASSFGWGDGYTF
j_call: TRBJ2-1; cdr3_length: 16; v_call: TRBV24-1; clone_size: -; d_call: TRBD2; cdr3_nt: TGTGCCACCATCAGGCCAGCGGGAGGGGACTACAATGAGCAGTTCTTC; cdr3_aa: CATIRPAGGDYNEQFF
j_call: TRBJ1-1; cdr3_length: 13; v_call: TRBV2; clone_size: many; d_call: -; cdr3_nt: TGTGCCAGCAGTTGGGACGGTGGGTCTGAAGCTTTCTTT; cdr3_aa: CASSWDGGSEAFF
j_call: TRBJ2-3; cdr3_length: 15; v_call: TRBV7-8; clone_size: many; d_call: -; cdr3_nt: TGTGCCAGCAGCTTAGAAGTCGGCCCTCCGGATACGCAGTATTTT; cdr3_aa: CASSLEVGPPDTQYF
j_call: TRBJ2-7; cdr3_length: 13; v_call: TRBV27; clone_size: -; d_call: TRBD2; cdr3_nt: TGTGCCAGCGGAAAGCGGGAGAGGGGAGAGCAGTACTTC; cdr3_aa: CASGKRERGEQYF
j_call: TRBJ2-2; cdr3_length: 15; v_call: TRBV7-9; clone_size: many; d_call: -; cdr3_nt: TGTGCCAGCAGCCGATCTGACAAGTCTACCGGGGAGCTGTTTTTT; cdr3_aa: CASSRSDKSTGELFF
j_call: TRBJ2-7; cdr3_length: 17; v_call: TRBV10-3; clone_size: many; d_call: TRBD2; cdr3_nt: TGTGCCATCAGTGACCTCGGGCTAGCGGGGAAGTCCTACGAGCAGTACTTC; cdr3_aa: CAISDLGLAGKSYEQYF
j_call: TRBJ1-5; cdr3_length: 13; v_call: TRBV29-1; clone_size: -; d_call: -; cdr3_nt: TGCAGCGCCGGAGGCTTCCCCAATCAGCCCCAGCATTTT; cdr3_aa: CSAGGFPNQPQHF
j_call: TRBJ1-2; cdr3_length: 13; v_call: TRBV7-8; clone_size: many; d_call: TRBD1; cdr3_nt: TGTGCCAGCAGCCCAGGGACAGGTAGTGGCTACACCTTC; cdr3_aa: CASSPGTGSGYTF
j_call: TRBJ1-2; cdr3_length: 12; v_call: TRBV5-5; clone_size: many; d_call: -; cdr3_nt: TGTGCCAGCATCGCGGCTGGCTATGGCTACACCTTC; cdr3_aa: CASIAAGYGYTF
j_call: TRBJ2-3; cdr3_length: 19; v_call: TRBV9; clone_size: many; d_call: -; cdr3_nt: TGTGCCAGCAGCTCCGGGAAGGGGACGTCGTCGGGGACGGTGAATACGCAGTATTTT; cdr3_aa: CASSSGKGTSSGTVNTQYF
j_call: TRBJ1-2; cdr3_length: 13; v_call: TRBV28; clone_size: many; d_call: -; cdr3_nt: TGTGCCAGCAGTTTAGGACATGGGTATGGCTACACCTTC; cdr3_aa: CASSLGHGYGYTF
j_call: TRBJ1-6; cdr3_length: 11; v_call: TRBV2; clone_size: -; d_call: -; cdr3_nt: TGTGCCAGCAGTGGGAGCTCACCCCTCCACTTT; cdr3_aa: CASSGSSPLHF
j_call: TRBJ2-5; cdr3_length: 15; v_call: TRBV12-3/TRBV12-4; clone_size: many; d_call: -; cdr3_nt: TGTGCCAGCAGCCTGGCTGGGAGTTTCCAAGAGACCCAGTACTTC; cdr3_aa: CASSLAGSFQETQYF
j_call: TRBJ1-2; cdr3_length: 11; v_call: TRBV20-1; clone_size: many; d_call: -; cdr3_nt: TGCAGTGCTAGAGGCCAGTATGGCTACACCTTC; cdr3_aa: CSARGQYGYTF
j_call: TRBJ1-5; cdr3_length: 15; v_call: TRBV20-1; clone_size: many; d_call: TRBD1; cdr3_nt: TGCAGTGCTAATAGACAGGGGGTTATCAATCAGCCCCAGCATTTT; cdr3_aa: CSANRQGVINQPQHF
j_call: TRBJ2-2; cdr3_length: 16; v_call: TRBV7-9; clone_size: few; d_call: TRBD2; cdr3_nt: TGTGCCAGCAGCTTAGTGACTAGCGGGAACACCGGGGAGCTGTTTTTT; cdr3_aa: CASSLVTSGNTGELFF
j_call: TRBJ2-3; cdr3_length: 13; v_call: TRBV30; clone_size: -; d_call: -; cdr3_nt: TGTGCCTGGACCTTGGGGAGCACAGATACGCAGTATTTT; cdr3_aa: CAWTLGSTDTQYF
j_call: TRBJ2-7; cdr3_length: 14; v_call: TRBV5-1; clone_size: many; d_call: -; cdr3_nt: TGCGCCAGCAGCTTGTTGGGAGGTGCCTACGAGCAGTACTTC; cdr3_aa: CASSLLGGAYEQYF
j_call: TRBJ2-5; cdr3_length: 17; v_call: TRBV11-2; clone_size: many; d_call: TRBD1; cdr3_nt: TGTGCCAGCAGCTTTAGGAACCGACAGGGACCCCAAGAGACCCAGTACTTC; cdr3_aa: CASSFRNRQGPQETQYF
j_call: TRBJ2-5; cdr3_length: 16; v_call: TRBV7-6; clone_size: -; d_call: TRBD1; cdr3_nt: TGTGCCAGCAGTCATCGACAGGGGGTACAGGGAGAGACCCAGTACTTC; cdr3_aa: CASSHRQGVQGETQYF
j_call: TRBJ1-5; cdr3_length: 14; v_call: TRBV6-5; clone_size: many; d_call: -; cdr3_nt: TGTGCCAGCAGTTACCGCAGGGGCAATCAGCCCCAGCATTTT; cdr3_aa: CASSYRRGNQPQHF
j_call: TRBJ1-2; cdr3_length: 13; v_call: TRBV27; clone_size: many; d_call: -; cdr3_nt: TGTGCCAGCAGCGCCACCCCGGGCGTAGGCTACACCTTC; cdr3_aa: CASSATPGVGYTF
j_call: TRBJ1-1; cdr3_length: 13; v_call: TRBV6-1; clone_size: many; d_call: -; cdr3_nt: TGTGCCAGCAAGGAGGGGGGTAGCACTGAAGCTTTCTTT; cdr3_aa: CASKEGGSTEAFF
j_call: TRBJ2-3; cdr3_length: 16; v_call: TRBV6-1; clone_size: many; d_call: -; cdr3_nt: TGTGCCAGCAGCCAGCGACCCGCCTTTGGCACAGATACGCAGTATTTT; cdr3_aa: CASSQRPAFGTDTQYF
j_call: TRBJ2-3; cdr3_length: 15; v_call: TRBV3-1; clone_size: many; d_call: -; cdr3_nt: TGTGCCAGCAGCCAATCCCGGACTAGCACAGATACGCAGTATTTT; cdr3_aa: CASSQSRTSTDTQYF
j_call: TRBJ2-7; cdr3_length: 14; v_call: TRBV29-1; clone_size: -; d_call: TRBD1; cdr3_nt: TGCAGCTTCCAGGGGGACAGGGGCTCCTACGAGCAGTACTTC; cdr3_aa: CSFQGDRGSYEQYF
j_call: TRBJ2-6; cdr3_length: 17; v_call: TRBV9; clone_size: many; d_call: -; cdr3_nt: TGTGCCAGCAGCGTAGGGTCAGCGAGCTCTGGGGCCAACGTCCTGACTTTC; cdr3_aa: CASSVGSASSGANVLTF
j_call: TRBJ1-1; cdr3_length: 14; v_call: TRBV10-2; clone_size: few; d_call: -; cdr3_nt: TGCGCCAGCAGTTCGGGAGGGGCTAACACTGAAGCTTTCTTT; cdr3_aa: CASSSGGANTEAFF
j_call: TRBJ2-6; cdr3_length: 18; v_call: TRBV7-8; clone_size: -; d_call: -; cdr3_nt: TGTGCCAGCAGCTTAGACGCGATCCTGGGTTCCGGGGCCAACGTCCTGACTTTC; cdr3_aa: CASSLDAILGSGANVLTF
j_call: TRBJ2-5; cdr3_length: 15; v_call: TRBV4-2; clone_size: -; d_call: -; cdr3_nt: TGTGCCAGCAGCCAAGAGGGGGCAGGGACGCAGACCCAGTACTTC; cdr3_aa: CASSQEGAGTQTQYF
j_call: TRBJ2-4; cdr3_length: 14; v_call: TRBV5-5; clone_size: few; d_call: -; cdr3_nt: TGTGCCAGCAGCCCCCTCCTGGCAGGGACCATTCAGTACTTC; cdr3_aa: CASSPLLAGTIQYF
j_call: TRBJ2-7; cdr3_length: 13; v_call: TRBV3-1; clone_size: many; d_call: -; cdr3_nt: TGTGCCAGCAGCCAAGCCGCTAACTACGAGCAGTACTTC; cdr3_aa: CASSQAANYEQYF
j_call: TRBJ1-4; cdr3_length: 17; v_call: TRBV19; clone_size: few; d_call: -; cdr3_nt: TGTGCCAGTACTTCATACGGAGCCGCTGCAACTAATGAAAAACTGTTTTTT; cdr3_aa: CASTSYGAAATNEKLFF
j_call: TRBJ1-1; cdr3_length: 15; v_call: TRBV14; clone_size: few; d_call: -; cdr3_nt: TGTGCCAGCAGTCCGAACCCAGGGGTTGGCACTGAAGCTTTCTTT; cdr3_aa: CASSPNPGVGTEAFF
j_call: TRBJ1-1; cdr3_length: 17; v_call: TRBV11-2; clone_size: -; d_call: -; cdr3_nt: TGTGCCAGCAGCGTACTGACTAGCGGGGGGGTCAACACTGAAGCTTTCTTT; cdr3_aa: CASSVLTSGGVNTEAFF
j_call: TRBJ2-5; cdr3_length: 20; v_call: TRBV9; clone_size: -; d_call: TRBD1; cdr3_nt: TGTGCCAGCAGCGTAGGTCCTTCTCGGCCCCAGGGACAGGGGTGGAAGACCCAGTACTTC; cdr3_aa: CASSVGPSRPQGQGWKTQYF
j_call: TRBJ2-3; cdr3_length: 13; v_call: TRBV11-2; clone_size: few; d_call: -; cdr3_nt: TGTGCCAGCAGCCCGATGCTTACAGATACGCAGTATTTT; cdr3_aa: CASSPMLTDTQYF
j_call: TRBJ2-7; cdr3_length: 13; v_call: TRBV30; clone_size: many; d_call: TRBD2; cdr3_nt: TGTGCCTGGAAGCCTTTAGTAGCGGGAGAGCAGTACTTC; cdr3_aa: CAWKPLVAGEQYF
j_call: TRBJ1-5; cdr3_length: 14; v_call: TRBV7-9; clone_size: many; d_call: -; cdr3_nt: TGTGCCAGCAGCTATGAACACTGGGGGCAGCCCCAGCATTTT; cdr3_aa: CASSYEHWGQPQHF
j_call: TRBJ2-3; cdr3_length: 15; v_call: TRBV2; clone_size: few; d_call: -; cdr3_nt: TGTGCCAGCAGCCCTGGACCGCCCAACACAGATACGCAGTATTTT; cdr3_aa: CASSPGPPNTDTQYF
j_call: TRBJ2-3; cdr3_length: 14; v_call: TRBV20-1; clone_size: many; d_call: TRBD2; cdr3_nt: TGCAGTGCCCCTCTAGCGGGAGCGTTGGATACGCAGTATTTT; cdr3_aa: CSAPLAGALDTQYF
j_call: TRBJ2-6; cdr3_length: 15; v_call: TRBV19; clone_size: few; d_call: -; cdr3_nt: TGTGCCAGTAGTATAGCAGGGTCCGGGGCCAACGTCCTGACTTTC; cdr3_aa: CASSIAGSGANVLTF
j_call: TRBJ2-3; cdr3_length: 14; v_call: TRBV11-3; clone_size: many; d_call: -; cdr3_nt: TGTGCCAGCAGCTTAGATCCCAAGTCAGATACGCAGTATTTT; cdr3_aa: CASSLDPKSDTQYF
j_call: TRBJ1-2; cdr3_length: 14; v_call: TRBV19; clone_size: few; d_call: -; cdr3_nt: TGTGCCAGTAGTATTAACAGGGAAAACTATGGCTACACCTTC; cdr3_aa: CASSINRENYGYTF